Listed here is a single T cell receptor beta chain. The antigen is not known. Though nominally healthy at sampling, donors likely had unrecorded immune exposures. The data belong to a study of cytomegalovirus exposure and HLA in healthy donors. Overall study: As an earlier analysis found, about 179 million T cells yielded about 120 million unique TCR beta sequences.

Findings of the study overall: In a later analysis, parvovirus B19, influenza, CMV and Epstein-Barr virus appeared linked to several top co-occurrence clusters.

CDR1 and CDR2 (germline): SNHLY, FYNNEI. V gave up 8 bases and J gave up 1 base; unmatched junction bases: 4. The CDR3 has 14 residues. The PCR used 60 Vbeta and 13 Jbeta primers. The repertoire was sequenced with immunoSEQ multiplex PCR; TCRdb's copy has only in-frame clones and lacks some. The data hold about 90,000 clones, with roughly 83% observed a single time. This chain connects TRBV2 to TRBJ2-5; 10 bases are a match to TRBD1. Sequencing input: PBMCs. The source is a man aged 18 to 30 in good health and CMV-seronegative. In DNA form, the CDR3 reads TGTGCCAGCGCCCGGGACAGGGGCCAAGAGACCCAGTACTTC. This translates into CASARDRGQETQYF.